A single TCR beta chain is shown here with its context. Its specificity is not known. This sample is drawn from a study of T cells after yellow fever vaccination. Study at large: It was SMART-Seq v4 Ultra Low Input that prepared the fractions with low cell numbers.

Findings and caveats of the study: A faster peak, day 5 versus 15, was reached by the weaker secondary response. Reappearance after the booster was seen for most primary-vaccination clones, at 95% to 96% CD4 and 75% to 90% CD8.

The TCR cDNA carried a universal primer site and UMIs from 5'RACE template switching. TCRdb called the 5' RACE reads again in MiXCR, with one record for every CDR3 protein. This table has around 590,000 distinct CDR3 sequences, around 12% appearing once. Per germline, CDR1 KGHDR and CDR2 SFDVKD. This CDR3 spans 18 amino acids. This TCR came from a young man who received the YFV17D yellow fever vaccine. The sample was PBMCs, taken on the day of the yellow fever booster vaccination. The J gene is TRBJ2-7, the V gene TRBV24-1; the match to TRBD2 covers 8 bases. Here the CDR3 reads CSPPFVVSGSPLPYEQYF. The CDR3 nucleotides read TGTTCACCACCTTTCGTCGTCAGCGGGAGCCCCCTTCCCTACGAGCAGTACTTC.